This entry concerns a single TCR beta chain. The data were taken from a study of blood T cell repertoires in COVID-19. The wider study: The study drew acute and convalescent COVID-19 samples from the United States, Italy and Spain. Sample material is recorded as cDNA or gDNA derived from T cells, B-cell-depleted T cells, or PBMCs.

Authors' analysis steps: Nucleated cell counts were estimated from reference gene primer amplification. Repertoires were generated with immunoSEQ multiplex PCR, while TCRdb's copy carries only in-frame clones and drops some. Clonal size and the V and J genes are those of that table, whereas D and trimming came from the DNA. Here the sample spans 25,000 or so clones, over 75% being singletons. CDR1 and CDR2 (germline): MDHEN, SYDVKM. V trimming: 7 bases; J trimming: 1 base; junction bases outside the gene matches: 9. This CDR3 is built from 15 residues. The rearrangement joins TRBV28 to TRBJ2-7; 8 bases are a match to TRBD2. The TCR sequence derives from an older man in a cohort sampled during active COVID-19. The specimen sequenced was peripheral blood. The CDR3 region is CASTLSGGESYEQYF. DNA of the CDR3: TGTGCCAGCACCTTAAGCGGGGGAGAGTCCTACGAGCAGTACTTC.